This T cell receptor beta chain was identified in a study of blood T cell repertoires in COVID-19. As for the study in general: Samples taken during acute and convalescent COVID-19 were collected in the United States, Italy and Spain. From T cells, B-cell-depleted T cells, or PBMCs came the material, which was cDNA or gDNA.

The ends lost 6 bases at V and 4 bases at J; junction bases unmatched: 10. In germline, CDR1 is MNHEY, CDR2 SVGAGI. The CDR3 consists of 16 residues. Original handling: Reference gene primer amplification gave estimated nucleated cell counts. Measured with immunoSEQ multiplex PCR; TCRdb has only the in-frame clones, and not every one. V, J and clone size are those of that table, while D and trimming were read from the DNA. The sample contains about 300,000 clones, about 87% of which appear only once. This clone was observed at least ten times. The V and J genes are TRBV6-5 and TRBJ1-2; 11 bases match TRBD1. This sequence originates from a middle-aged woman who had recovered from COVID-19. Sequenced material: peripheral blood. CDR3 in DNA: TGTGCCAGCAGCTACATTAGGACAGGGGGCGGCTATGGCTACACCTTC. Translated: CASSYIRTGGGYGYTF.